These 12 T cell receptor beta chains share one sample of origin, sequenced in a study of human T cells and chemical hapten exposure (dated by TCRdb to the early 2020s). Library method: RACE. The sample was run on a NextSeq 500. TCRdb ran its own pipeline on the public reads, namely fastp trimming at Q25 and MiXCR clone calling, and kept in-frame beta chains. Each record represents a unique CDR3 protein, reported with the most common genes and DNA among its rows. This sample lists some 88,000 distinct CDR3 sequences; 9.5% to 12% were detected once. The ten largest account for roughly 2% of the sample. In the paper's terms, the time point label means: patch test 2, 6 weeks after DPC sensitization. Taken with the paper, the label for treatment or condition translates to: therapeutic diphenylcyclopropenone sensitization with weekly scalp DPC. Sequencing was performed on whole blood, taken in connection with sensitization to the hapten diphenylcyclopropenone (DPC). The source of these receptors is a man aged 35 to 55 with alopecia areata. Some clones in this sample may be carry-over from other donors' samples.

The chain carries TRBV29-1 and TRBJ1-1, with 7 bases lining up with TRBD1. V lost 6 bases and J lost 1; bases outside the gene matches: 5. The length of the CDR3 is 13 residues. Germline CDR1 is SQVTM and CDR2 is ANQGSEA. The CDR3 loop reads CSVKGTENTEAFF. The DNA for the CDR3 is TGCAGCGTGAAAGGGACAGAGAACACTGAAGCTTTCTTT.

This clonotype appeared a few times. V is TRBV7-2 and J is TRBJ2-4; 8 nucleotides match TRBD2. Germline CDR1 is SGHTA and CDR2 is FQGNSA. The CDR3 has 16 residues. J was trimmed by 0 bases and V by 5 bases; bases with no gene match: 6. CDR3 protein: CASSRDGRGAKNIQYF. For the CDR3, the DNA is TGTGCCAGCAGCCGGGACGGGAGGGGAGCCAAAAACATTCAGTACTTC.

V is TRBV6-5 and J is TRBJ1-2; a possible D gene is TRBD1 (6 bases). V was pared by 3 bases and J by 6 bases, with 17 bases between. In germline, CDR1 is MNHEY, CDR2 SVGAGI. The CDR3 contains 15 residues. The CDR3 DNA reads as TGTGCCAGCAGTTATTCCAGGGGTTTAATGGATGGCTACACCTTC. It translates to CASSYSRGLMDGYTF.

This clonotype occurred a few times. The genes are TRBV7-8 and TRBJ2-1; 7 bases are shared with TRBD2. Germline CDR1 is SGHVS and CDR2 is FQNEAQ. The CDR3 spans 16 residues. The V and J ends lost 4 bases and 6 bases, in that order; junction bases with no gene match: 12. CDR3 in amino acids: CASSSPPWSGGNEQFF. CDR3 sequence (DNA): TGTGCCAGCAGCTCCCCGCCTTGGTCGGGGGGCAATGAGCAGTTCTTC.

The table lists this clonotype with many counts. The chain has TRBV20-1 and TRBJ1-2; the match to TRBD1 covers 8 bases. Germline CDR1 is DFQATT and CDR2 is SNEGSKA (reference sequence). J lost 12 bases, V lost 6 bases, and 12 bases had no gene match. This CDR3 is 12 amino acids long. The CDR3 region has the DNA TGCAGTGCCACGGACAGGGTCGTGGAAAACACCTTC. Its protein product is CSATDRVVENTF.

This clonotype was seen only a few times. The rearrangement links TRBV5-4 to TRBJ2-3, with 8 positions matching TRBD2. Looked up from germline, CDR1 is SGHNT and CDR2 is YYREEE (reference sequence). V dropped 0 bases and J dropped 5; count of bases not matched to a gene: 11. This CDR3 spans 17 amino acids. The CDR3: CASSLGASGSLEDTQYF. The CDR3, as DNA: TGTGCCAGCAGCTTGGGGGCTAGCGGGTCGTTAGAAGATACGCAGTATTTT.

This CDR3 is CSVNVRSSHEQYF. The CDR3, as DNA: TGCAGCGTTAATGTGCGGTCTTCCCACGAGCAGTACTTC. The chain joins TRBV29-1 to TRBJ2-7; D gene uncertain. Germline assignment: CDR1 SQVTM and CDR2 ANQGSEA. This CDR3 has 13 amino acids. Trimming left V 5 bases short and J 5 bases short, with 16 bases between.

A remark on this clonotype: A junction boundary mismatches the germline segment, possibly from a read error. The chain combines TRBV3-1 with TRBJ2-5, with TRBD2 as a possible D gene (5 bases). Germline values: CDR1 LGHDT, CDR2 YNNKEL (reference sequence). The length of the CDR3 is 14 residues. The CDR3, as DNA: TGTGCCAGGAGCCAAGACTATAGCGTCGAGACCCAGTACTTC. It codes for CARSQDYSVETQYF.

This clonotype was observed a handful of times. The CDR3 DNA sequence: TGTGCCAGCAGTTACAACCCGACAGGGACCACAGATACGCAGTATTTT. Translating gives CASSYNPTGTTDTQYF. The chain combines TRBV6-5 with TRBJ2-3; the match to TRBD1 covers 7 bases. With V trimmed by 2 bases and J by 2 bases, 7 bases remained unmatched. The CDR3 is 16 residues long. Germline V gene sequence: CDR1 MNHEY, CDR2 SVGAGI.

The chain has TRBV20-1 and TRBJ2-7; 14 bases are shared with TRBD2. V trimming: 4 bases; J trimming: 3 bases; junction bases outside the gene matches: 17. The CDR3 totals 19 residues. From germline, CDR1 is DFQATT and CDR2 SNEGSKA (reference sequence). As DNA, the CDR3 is TGCAGTGCTACCCCGTCGGGACTAGCGGGAGAGGTTCAGGTCTACGAGCAGTACTTC. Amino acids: CSATPSGLAGEVQVYEQYF.

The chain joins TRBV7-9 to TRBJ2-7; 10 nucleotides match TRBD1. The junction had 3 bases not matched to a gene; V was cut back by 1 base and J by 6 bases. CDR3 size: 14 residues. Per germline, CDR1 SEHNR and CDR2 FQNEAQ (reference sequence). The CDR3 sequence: CASSLEGTGAEQYF. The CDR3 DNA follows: TGTGCCAGCAGCTTAGAGGGGACAGGGGCCGAGCAGTACTTC.

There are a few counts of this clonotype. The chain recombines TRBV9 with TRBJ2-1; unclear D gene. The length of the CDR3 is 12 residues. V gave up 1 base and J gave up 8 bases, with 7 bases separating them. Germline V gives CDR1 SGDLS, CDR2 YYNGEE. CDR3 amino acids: CASSVPADEQFF. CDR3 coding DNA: TGTGCCAGCAGCGTACCTGCGGATGAGCAGTTCTTC.